A single T cell receptor beta chain is shown here with its context. No antigen is known for it. The sample is drawn from a study of T-cell memory formation after mild COVID-19. The CDR3 has 14 residues. The V end lost 5 bases, the J end lost 1 base, and 11 bases lay between the germline ends. The TCR alpha and TCR beta cDNA libraries, bearing sample barcodes and UMIs, were generated by 5'RACE using constant-segment primers. TCRdb independently ran MiXCR on the 5' RACE reads; one entry per CDR3 protein. The sample records over 500,000 distinct CDR3 sequences, roughly a sixth being singletons. Overall study findings and caveats: Some SARS-CoV-2-responding clones were already detected in memory before infection. Day 15 to 85 contracting clones showed balanced CD4/CD8; day 15 to 37 expanders favored CD4+.

The TCR originated in an adult woman who had mild COVID-19 (a few samples of this study predate the infection). Cell type and time point are not known. Sequencing was performed on PBMCs or a T cell subset sorted from them (not recorded which). The chain has TRBV12-3 or TRBV12-4 and TRBJ1-1; D is ambiguous. The CDR3 spells CASSAGRRNTEAFF. CDR3 coding DNA: TGTGCCAGCAGTGCCGGACGGAGGAACACTGAAGCTTTCTTT.